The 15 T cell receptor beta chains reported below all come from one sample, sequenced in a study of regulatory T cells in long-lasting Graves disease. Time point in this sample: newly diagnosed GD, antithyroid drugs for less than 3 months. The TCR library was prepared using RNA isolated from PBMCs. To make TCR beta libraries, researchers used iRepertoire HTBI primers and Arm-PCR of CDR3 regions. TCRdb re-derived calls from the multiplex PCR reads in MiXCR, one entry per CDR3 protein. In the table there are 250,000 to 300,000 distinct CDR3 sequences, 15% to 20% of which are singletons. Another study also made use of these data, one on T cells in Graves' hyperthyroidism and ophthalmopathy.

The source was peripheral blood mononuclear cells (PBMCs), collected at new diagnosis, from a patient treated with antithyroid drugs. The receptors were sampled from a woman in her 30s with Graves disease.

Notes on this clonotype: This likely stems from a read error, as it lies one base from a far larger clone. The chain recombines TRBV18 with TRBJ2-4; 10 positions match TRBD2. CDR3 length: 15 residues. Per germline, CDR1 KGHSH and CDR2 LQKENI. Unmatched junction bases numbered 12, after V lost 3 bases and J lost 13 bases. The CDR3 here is CASSPERGGYNEQYF. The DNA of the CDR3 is TGTGCCAGCTCACCCGAGCGGGGGGGCTACAATGAGCAGTACTTC.

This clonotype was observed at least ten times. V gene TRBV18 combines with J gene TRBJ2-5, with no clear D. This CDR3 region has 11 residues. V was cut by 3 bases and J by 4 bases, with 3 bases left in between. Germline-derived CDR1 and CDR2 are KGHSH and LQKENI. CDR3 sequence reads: CASSPSETQYF. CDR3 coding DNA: TGTGCCAGCTCACCTTCAGAGACCCAGTACTTC.

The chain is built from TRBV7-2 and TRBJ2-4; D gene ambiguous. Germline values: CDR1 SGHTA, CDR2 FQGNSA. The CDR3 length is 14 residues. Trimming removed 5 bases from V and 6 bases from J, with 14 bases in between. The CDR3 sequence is CASSQVDSGNIQYF. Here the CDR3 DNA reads TGTGCCAGCAGCCAAGTGGATTCAGGAAACATTCAGTACTTC.

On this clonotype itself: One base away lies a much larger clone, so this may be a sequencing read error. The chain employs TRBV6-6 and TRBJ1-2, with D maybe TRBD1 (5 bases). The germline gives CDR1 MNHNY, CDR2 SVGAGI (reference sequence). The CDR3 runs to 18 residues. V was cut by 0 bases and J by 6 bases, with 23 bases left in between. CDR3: CASSYSAFVRGVQDGYTF. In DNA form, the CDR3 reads TGTGCCAGCAGTTACTCGGCGTTCGTCCGGGGGGTACAGGATGGCTACACCTTC.

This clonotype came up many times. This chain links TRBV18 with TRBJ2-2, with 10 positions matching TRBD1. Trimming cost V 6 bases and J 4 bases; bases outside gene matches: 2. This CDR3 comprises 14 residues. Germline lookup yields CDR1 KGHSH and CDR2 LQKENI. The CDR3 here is CASSRTGGTGELFF. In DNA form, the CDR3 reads TGTGCCAGCTCCCGGACAGGGGGCACCGGGGAGCTGTTTTTT.

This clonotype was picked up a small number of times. CDR3 loop: CASSVRWNTEAFF. The CDR3 DNA sequence: TGTGCCAGCAGCGTCCGGTGGAACACTGAAGCTTTCTTT. This chain links TRBV7-6 with TRBJ1-1; no definite D call. Trimming shortened V by 5 bases and J by 1 base, and 8 bases separated the two germline ends. This CDR3 contains 13 residues. Germline V gives CDR1 SGHVS, CDR2 FNYEAQ. The variable domain in full, with the rest retrieved from reference TRBV7-6 and TRBJ1-1, is GAGVSQSPRYKVTKRGQDVALRCDPISGHVSLYWYRQALGQGPEFLTYFNYEAQQDKSGLPNDRFSAERPEGSISTLTIQRTEQRDSAMYRCASSVRWNTEAFFGQGTRLTVV.

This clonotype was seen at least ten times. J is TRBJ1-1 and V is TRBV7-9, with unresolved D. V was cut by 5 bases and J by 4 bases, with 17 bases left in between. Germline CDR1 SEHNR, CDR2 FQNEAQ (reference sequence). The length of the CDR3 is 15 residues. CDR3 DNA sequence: TGTGCCAGCAGCGTTATCGGAGAGGGAACCACTGAAGCTTTCTTT. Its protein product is CASSVIGEGTTEAFF. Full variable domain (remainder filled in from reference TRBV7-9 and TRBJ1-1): DTGVSQNPRHKITKRGQNVTFRCDPISEHNRLYWYRQTLGQGPEFLTYFQNEAQLEKSRLLSDRFSAERPKGSFSTLEIQRTEQGDSAMYLCASSVIGEGTTEAFFGQGTRLTVV.

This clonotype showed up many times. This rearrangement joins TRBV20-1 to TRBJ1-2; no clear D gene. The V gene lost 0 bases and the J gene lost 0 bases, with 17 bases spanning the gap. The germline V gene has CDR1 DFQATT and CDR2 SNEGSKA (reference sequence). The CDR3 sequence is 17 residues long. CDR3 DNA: TGCAGTGCTAGAGATAAGTCGATTACGGAAACTAACTATGGCTACACCTTC. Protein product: CSARDKSITETNYGYTF.

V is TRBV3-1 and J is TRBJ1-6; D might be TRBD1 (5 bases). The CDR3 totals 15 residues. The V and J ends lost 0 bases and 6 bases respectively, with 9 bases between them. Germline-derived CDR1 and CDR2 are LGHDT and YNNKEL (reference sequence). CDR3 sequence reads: CASSQDLGRNSPLHF. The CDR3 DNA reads TGTGCCAGCAGCCAAGATCTGGGGCGTAATTCACCCCTCCACTTT.

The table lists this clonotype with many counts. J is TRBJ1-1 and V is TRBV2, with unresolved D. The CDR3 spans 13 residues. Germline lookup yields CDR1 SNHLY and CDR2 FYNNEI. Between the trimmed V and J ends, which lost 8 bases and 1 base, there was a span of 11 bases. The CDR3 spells CASEGPRNTEAFF. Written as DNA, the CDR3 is TGTGCCAGCGAAGGACCCCGGAACACTGAAGCTTTCTTT.

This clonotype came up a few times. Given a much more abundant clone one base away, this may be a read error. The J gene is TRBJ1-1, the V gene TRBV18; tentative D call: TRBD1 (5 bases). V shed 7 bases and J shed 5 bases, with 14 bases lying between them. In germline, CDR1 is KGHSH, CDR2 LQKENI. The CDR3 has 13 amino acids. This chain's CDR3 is CASLPGPLTEAFF. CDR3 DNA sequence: TGTGCCAGCTTACCGGGACCGTTAACTGAAGCTTTCTTT.

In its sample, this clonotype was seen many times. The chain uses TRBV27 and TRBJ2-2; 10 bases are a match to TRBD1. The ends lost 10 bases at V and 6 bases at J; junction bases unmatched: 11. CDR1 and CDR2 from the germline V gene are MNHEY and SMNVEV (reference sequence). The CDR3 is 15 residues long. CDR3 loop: CATAPGQGLAGELFF. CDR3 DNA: TGTGCCACCGCCCCGGGACAGGGGTTAGCCGGGGAGCTGTTTTTT.

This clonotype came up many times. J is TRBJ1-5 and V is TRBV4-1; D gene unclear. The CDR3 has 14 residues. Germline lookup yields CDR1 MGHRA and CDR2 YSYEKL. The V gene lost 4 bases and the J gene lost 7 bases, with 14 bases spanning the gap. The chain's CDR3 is CASSPSPVEQPQHF. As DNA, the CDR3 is TGCGCCAGCAGCCCAAGTCCAGTTGAGCAGCCCCAGCATTTT.

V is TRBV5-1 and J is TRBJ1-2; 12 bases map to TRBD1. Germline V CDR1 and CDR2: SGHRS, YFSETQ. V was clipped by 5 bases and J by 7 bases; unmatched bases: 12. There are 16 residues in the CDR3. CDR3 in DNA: TGCGCCAGCAGAAGCCGGGACAGGGGGCAACTGGGTGGCTACACCTTC. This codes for CASRSRDRGQLGGYTF. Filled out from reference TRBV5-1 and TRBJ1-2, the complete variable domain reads KAGVTQTPRYLIKTRGQQVTLSCSPISGHRSVSWYQQTPGQGLQFLFEYFSETQRNKGNFPGRFSGRQFSNSRSEMNVSTLELGDSALYLCASRSRDRGQLGGYTFGSGTRLTVV.

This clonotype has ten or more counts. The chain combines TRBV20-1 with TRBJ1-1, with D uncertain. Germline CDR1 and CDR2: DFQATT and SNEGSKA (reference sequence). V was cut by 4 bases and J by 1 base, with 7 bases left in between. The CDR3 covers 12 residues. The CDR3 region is CSATSGNTEAFF. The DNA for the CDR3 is TGCAGTGCTACTTCAGGGAACACTGAAGCTTTCTTT.